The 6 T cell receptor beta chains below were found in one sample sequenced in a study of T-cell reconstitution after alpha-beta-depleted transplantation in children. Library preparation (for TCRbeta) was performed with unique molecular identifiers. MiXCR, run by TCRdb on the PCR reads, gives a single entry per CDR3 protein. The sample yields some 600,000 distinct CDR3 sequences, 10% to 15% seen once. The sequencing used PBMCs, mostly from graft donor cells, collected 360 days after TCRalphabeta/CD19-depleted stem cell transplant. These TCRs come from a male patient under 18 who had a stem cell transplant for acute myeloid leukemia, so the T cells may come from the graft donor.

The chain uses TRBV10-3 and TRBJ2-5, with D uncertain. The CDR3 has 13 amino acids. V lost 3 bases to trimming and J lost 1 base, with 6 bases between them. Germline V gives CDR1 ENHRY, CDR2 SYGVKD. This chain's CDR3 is CAISDGPQETQYF. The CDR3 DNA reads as TGTGCCATCAGTGATGGGCCCCAAGAGACCCAGTACTTC.

CDR3 region: CSVSPGGRVYNEQFF. The CDR3 DNA follows: TGCAGTGTCTCCCCGGGCGGGAGGGTATACAATGAGCAGTTCTTC. This rearrangement joins TRBV20-1 to TRBJ2-1, with TRBD2 identical over 9 bases. Germline CDR1 reads DFQATT; CDR2 reads SNEGSKA (reference sequence). V lost 7 bases, J lost 4 bases, and 11 bases stayed unmatched. The CDR3 extends over 15 amino acids.

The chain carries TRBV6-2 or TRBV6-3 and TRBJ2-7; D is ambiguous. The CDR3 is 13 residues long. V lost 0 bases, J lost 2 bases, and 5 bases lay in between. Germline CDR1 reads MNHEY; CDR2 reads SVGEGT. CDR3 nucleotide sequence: TGTGCCAGCAGTTACTCAGTCCCCTACGAGCAGTACTTC. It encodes CASSYSVPYEQYF.

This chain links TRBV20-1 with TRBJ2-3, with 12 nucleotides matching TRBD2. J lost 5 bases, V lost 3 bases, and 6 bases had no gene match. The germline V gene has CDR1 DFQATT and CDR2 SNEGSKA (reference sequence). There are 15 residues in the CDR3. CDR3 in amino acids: CSASRTSGTQDTQYF. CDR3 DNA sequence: TGCAGTGCTAGTCGGACTAGCGGGACCCAAGATACGCAGTATTTT.

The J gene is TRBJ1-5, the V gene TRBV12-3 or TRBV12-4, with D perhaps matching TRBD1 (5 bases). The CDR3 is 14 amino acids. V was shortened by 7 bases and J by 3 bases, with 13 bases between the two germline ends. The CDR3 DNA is TGTGCCAGCACCCCAGGGTCCCTCAATCAGCCCCAGCATTTT. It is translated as CASTPGSLNQPQHF.

CDR3 bases: TGTGCCAGCAGCCAAGGGATAACTAGCGGGAGGGGGAGTGAGCAGTTCTTC. It encodes CASSQGITSGRGSEQFF. The gene calls are TRBV3-1 and TRBJ2-1; 13 bases map to TRBD2. This CDR3 is 17 amino acids long. Germline V lookup: CDR1 LGHDT, CDR2 YNNKEL (reference sequence). V shed 1 base, J shed 9 bases, and the junction held 9 bases outside the gene matches.